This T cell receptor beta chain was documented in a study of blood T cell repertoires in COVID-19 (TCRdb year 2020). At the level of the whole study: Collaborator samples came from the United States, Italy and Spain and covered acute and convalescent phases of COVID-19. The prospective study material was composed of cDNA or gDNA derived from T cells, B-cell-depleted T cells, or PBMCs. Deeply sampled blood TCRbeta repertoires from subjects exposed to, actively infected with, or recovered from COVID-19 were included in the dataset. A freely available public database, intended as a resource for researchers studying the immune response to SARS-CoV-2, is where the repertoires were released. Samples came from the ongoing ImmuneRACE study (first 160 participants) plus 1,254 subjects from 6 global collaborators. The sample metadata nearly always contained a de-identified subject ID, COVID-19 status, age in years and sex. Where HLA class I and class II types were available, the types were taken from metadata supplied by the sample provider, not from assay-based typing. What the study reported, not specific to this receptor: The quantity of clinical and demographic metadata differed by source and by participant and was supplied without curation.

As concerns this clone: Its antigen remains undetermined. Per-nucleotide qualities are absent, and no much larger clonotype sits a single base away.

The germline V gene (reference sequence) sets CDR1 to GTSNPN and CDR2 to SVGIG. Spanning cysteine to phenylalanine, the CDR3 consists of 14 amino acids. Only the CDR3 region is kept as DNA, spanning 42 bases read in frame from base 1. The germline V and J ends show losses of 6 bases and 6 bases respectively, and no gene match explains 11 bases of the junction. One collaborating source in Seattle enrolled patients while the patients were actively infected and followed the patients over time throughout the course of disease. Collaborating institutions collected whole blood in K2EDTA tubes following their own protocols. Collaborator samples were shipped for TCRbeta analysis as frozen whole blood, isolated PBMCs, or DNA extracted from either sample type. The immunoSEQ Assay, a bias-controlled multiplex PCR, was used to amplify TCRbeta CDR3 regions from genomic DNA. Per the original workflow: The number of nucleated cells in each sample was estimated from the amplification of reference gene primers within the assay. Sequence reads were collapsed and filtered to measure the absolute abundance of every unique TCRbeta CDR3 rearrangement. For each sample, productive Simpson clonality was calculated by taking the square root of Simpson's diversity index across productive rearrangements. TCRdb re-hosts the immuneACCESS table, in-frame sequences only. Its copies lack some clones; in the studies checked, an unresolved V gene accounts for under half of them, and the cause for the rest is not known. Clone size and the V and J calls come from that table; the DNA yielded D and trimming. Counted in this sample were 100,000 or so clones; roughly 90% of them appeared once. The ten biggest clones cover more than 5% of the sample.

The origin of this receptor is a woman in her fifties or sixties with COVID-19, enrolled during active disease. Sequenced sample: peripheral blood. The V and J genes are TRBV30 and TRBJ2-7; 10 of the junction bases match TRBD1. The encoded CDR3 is CACGIAGQGSEQYF. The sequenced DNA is TGTGCCTGCGGGATCGCGGGACAGGGGAGCGAGCAGTACTTC.